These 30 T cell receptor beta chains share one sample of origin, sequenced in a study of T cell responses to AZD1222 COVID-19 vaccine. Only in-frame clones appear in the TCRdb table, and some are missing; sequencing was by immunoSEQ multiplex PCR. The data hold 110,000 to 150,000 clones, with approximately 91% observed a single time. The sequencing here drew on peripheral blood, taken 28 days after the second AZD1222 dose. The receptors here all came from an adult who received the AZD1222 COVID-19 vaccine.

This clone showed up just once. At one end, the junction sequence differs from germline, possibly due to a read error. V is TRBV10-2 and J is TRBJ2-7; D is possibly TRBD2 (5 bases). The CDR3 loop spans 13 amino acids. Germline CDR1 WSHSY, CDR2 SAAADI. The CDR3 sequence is CASSARERYEQYF. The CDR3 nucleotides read TGCGCCAGCAGTGCGAGGGAGAGATACGAACAGTACTTC.

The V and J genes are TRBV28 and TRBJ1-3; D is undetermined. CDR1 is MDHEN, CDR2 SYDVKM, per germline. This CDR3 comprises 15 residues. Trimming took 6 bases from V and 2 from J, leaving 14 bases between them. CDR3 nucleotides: TGTGCCAGCAGCCGTGGTGGGGAGGCTGGAAACACCATATATTTT. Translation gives CASSRGGEAGNTIYF.

The CDR3 is CASSSLGVSNQPQHF. The CDR3 bases are TGTGCCAGTAGTTCACTAGGGGTTAGCAATCAGCCCCAGCATTTT. The chain uses TRBV19 and TRBJ1-5; tentative D call: TRBD1 (5 bases). V dropped 5 bases and J dropped 0 bases, with 11 bases sitting between them. The CDR3 runs 15 residues. Germline CDR1 and CDR2: LNHDA and SQIVND (reference sequence).

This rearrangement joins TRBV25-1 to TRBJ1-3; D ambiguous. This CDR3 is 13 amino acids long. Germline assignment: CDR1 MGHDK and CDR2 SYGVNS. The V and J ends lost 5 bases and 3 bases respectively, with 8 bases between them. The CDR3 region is CASSRLDGNTIYF. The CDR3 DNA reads TGTGCCAGCAGTCGGCTGGATGGAAACACCATATATTTT.

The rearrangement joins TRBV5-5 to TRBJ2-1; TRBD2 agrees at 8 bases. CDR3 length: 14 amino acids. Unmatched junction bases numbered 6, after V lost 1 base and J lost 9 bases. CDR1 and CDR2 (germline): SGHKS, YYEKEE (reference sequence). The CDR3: CASSLFREGTEQFF. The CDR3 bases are TGTGCCAGCAGCTTGTTTCGGGAGGGCACTGAGCAGTTCTTC. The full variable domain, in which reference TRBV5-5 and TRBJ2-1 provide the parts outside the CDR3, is DAGVTQSPTHLIKTRGQQVTLRCSPISGHKSVSWYQQVLGQGPQFIFQYYEKEERGRGNFPDRFSARQFPNYSSELNVNALLLGDSALYLCASSLFREGTEQFFGPGTRLTVL.

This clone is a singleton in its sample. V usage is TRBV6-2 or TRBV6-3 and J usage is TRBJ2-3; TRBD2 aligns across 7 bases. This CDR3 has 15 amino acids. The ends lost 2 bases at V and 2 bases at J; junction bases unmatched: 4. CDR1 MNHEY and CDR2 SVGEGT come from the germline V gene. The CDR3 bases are TGTGCCAGCAGTTACGAGAGCGGGGACACAGATACGCAGTATTTT. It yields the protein CASSYESGDTDTQYF.

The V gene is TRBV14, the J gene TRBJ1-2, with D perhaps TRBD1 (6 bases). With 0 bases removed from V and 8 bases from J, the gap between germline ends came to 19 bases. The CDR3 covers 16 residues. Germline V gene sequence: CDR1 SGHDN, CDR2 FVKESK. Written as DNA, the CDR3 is TGTGCCAGCAGCCAAGAGATACGGGGGGCGCTGGAAGGCTACACCTTC. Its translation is CASSQEIRGALEGYTF.

The CDR3 DNA reads TGTGCCAGCAACAGGGGTCTGGGCAATCAGCCCCAGCATTTT. This sequence encodes CASNRGLGNQPQHF. The chain links TRBV6-6 to TRBJ1-5; TRBD1 agrees at 7 bases. Germline CDR1 is MNHNY and CDR2 is SVGAGI (reference sequence). This CDR3 spans 14 amino acids. V was clipped by 7 bases and J by 2 bases; unmatched bases: 5.

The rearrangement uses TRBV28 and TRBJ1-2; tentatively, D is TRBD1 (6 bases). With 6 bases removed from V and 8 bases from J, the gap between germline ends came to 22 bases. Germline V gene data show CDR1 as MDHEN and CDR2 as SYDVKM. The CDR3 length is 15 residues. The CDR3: CASSPPEGAGEGYTF. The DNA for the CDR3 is TGTGCCAGCAGCCCCCCCGAGGGAGCAGGGGAGGGCTACACCTTC.

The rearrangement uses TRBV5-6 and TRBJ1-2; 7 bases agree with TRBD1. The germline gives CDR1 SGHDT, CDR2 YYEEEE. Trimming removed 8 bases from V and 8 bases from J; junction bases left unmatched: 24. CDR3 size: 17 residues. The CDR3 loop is CASCTGADCVLRWGYTF. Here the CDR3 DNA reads TGTGCCAGTTGTACAGGGGCCGATTGTGTTCTGAGGTGGGGCTACACCTTC.

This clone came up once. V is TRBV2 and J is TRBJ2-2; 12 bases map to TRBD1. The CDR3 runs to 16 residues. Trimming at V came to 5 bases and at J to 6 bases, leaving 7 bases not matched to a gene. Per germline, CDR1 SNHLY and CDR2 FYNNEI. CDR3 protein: CASSLIRDRGPGELFF. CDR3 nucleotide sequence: TGTGCCAGCAGTCTAATACGGGACAGGGGGCCCGGGGAGCTGTTTTTT.

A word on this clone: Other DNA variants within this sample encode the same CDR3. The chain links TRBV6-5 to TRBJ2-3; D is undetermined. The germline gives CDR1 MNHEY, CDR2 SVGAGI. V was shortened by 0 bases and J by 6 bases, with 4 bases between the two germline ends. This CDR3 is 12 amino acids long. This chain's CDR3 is CASSYSSDTQYF. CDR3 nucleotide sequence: TGTGCCAGCAGTTACTCGAGCGATACGCAGTATTTT.

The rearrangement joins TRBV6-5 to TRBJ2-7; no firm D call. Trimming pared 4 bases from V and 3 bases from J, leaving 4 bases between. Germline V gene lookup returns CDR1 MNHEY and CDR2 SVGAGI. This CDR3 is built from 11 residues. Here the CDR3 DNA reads TGTGCCAGCAGTTCCTACTACGAGCAGTACTTC. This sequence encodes CASSSYYEQYF.

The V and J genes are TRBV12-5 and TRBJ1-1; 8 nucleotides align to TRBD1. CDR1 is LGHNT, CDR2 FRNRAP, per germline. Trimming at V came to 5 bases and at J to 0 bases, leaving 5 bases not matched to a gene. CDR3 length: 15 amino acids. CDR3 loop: CASGGTGGLNTEAFF. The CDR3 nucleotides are TGTGCTAGTGGTGGAACAGGGGGTCTGAACACTGAAGCTTTCTTT. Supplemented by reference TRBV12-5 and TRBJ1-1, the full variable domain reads DARVTQTPRHKVTEMGQEVTMRCQPILGHNTVFWYRQTMMQGLELLAYFRNRAPLDDSGMPKDRFSAEMPDATLATLKIQPSEPRDSAVYFCASGGTGGLNTEAFFGQGTRLTVV.

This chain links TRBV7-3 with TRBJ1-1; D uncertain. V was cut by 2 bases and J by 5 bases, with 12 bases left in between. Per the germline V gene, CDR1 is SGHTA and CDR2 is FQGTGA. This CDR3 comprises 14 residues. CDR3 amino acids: CASSLEGMTTEAFF. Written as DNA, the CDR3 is TGTGCCAGCAGCTTAGAGGGCATGACGACTGAAGCTTTCTTT.

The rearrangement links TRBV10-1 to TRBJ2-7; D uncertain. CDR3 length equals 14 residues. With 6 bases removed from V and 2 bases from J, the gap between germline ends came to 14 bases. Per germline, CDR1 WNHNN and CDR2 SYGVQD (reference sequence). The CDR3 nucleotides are TGCGCCAGCAGCCCCGACCGTACTCCCTACGAGCAGTACTTC. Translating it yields CASSPDRTPYEQYF.

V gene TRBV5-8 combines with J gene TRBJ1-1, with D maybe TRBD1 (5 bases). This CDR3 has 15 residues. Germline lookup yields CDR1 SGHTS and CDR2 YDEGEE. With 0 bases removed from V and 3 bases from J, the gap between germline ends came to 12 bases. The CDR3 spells CASSLGGARDTEAFF. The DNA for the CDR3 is TGTGCCAGCAGCTTGGGCGGGGCTCGGGACACTGAAGCTTTCTTT.

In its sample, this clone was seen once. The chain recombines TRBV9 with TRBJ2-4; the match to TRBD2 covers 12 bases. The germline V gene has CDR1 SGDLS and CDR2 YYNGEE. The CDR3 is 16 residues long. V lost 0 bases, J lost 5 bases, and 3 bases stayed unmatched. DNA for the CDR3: TGTGCCAGCAGCGTAGCTAGCGGGGGGGCTCAAAACATTCAGTACTTC. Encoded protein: CASSVASGGAQNIQYF.

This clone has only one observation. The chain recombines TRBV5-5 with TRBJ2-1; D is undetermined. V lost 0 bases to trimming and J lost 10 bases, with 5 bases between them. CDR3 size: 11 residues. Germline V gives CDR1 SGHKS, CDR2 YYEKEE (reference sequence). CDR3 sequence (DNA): TGTGCCAGCAGCTTGGTTGGCGAGCAGTTCTTC. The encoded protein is CASSLVGEQFF.

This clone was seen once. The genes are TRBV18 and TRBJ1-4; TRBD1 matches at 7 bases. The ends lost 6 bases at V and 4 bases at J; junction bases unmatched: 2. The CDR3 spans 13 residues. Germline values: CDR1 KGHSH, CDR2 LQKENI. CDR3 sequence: CASSAGGNEKLFF. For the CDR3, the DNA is TGTGCCAGCTCGGCAGGGGGTAATGAAAAACTGTTTTTT.

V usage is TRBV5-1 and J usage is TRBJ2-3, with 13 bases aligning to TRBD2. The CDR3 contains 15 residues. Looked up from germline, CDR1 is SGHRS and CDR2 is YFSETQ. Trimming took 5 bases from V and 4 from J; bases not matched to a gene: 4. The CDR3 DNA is TGCGCCAGCAGGAAACTAGCGGGAGGGGCAGATACGCAGTATTTT. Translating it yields CASRKLAGGADTQYF. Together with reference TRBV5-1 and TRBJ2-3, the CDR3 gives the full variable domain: KAGVTQTPRYLIKTRGQQVTLSCSPISGHRSVSWYQQTPGQGLQFLFEYFSETQRNKGNFPGRFSGRQFSNSRSEMNVSTLELGDSALYLCASRKLAGGADTQYFGPGTRLTVL.

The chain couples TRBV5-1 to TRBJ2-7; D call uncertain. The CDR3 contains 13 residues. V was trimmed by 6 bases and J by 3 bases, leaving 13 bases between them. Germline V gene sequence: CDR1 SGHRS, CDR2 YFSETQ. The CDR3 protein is CASKETGYYEQYF. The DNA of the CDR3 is TGCGCCAGCAAAGAGACGGGTTACTACGAGCAGTACTTC.

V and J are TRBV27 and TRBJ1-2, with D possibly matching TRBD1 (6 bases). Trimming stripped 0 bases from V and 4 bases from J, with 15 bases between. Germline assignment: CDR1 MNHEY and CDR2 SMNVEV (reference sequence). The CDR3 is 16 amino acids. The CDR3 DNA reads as TGTGCCAGCAGTTTATCGGGACAAGGATTCACCTATGGCTACACCTTC. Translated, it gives CASSLSGQGFTYGYTF.

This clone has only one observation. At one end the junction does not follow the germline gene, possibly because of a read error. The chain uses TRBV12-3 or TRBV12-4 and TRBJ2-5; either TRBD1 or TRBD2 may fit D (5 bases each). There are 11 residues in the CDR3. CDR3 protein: CASSFSGPGHF. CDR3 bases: TGTGCCAGCAGTTTCTCGGGACCGGGCCACTTC.

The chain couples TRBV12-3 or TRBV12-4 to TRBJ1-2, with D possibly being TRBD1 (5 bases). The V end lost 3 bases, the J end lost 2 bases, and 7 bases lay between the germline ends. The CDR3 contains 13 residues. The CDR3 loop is CASSLKGNYGYTF. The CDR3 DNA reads TGTGCCAGCAGTTTGAAGGGGAACTATGGCTACACCTTC.

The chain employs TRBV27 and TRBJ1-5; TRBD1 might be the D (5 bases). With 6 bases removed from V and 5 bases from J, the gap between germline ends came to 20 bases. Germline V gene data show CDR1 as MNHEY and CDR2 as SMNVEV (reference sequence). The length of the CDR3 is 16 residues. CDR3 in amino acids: CASRAHEDSRYQPQHF. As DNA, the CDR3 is TGTGCCAGCAGGGCGCATGAAGACAGTAGATATCAGCCCCAGCATTTT.

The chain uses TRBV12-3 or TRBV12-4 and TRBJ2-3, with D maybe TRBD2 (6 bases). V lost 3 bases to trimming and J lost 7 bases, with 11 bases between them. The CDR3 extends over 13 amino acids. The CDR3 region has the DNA TGTGCCAGCAGTTTGGACGCGGGGAATACGCAGTATTTT. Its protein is CASSLDAGNTQYF.

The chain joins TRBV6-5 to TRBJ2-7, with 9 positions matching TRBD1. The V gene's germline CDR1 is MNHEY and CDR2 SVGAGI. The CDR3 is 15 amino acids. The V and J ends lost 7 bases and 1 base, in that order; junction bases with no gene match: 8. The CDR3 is CASIPTGTGSYEQYF. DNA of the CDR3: TGTGCCAGCATTCCTACCGGGACAGGGTCCTACGAGCAGTACTTC.

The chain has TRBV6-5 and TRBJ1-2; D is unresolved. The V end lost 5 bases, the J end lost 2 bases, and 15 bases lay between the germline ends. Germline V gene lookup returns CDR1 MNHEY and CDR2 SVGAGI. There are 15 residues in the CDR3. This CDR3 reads CASSQPSGANYGYTF. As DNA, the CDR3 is TGTGCCAGCAGTCAGCCCTCCGGAGCGAACTATGGCTACACCTTC.

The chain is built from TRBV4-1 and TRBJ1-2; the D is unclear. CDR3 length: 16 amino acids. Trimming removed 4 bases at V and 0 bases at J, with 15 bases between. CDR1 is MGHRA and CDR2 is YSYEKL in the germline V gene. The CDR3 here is CASSREMDPANYGYTF. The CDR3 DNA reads TGCGCCAGCAGCCGGGAAATGGACCCGGCTAACTATGGCTACACCTTC.